This is a list of T cell receptor beta chains from one sample in a study of T-cell reconstitution after alpha-beta-depleted transplantation in children. One entry per CDR3 protein, called by TCRdb with MiXCR from the PCR reads. Among approximately 650,000 distinct CDR3 sequences, around 12% were seen once, and the ten largest hold around 0.8%. The sample here was PBMCs, taken before TCRalphabeta/CD19-depleted stem cell transplant. The receptors come from a girl aged 2 to 9 with congenital amegakaryocytic thrombocytopenia, due to receive a stem cell transplant. CDR3s include the opening cysteine and the closing phenylalanine or tryptophan. D genes are given only for firm matches. Clone size is stated in some rows and not others, as once, few, many or a class when expanded.

d_gene,j_gene,len,v_gene,abundance,CDR3aa,CDR3nt
TRBD2,TRBJ2-1,17,TRBV5-1,many,CASRPGLAGVMWDEQFF,TGCGCCAGCAGACCTGGACTAGCGGGAGTTATGTGGGATGAGCAGTTCTTC
-,TRBJ2-3,13,TRBV12-3/TRBV12-4,few,CASSPSGGDTQYF,TGTGCCAGCAGCCCGTCTGGAGGGGATACGCAGTATTTT
TRBD2,TRBJ2-7,15,TRBV12-3/TRBV12-4,many,CASSFVAGGSYEQYF,TGTGCCAGCAGTTTCGTAGCGGGAGGCTCCTACGAGCAGTACTTC
TRBD2,TRBJ2-1,15,TRBV5-6,few,CASADQLAGYNEQFF,TGTGCCAGCGCGGACCAACTAGCGGGATACAATGAGCAGTTCTTC
TRBD1,TRBJ1-2,14,TRBV6-1,many,CASREAGTGPGYTF,TGTGCCAGCAGAGAAGCCGGGACAGGGCCTGGCTACACCTTC
TRBD2,TRBJ2-1,16,TRBV27,-,CASSLGVGGNYNEQFF,TGTGCCAGCAGTTTAGGTGTGGGAGGGAATTACAATGAGCAGTTCTTC
TRBD1,TRBJ2-5,15,TRBV5-6,many,CASSLGTGGRETQYF,TGTGCCAGCAGCTTGGGGACAGGGGGCAGGGAGACCCAGTACTTC
-,TRBJ1-6,14,TRBV29-1,few,CSVRGSSYNSPLHF,TGCAGCGTTCGGGGGAGCTCCTATAATTCACCCCTCCACTTT
-,TRBJ1-1,13,TRBV27,-,CASRLRGGTEAFF,TGTGCCAGCAGACTTAGGGGGGGCACTGAAGCTTTCTTT
TRBD2,TRBJ2-1,20,TRBV29-1,-,CSVEDLLDTLAGPPYNEQFF,TGCAGCGTTGAAGATCTACTTGATACTCTAGCGGGCCCTCCCTACAATGAGCAGTTCTTC
-,TRBJ2-7,15,TRBV15,-,CATSRVGGVSYEQYF,TGTGCCACCAGCAGAGTTGGTGGGGTCTCCTACGAGCAGTACTTC
-,TRBJ2-5,13,TRBV29-1,-,CSVGGRDEETQYF,TGCAGCGTCGGGGGACGGGATGAAGAGACCCAGTACTTC
-,TRBJ2-1,18,TRBV29-1,-,CSVEGQSKPGLFTNEQFF,TGCAGCGTTGAGGGTCAATCCAAGCCCGGCCTATTTACCAATGAGCAGTTCTTC
-,TRBJ2-3,15,TRBV5-1,many,CASSLDEARTDTQYF,TGCGCCAGCAGCTTGGATGAGGCCCGCACAGATACGCAGTATTTT
-,TRBJ1-4,12,TRBV7-9,-,CASSLWEEKLFF,TGTGCCAGCAGCTTGTGGGAGGAAAAACTGTTTTTT
TRBD2,TRBJ2-1,13,TRBV11-2,many,CASSTGLAGEQFF,TGTGCCAGCAGCACAGGACTAGCGGGTGAGCAGTTCTTC
TRBD1,TRBJ2-7,15,TRBV29-1,-,CSVGGFRDRPYEQYF,TGCAGCGTGGGGGGATTCCGGGACAGGCCCTACGAGCAGTACTTC
-,TRBJ2-7,14,TRBV6-1,few,CASSEMWGLGEQYF,TGTGCCAGCAGTGAAATGTGGGGGCTTGGGGAGCAGTACTTC
-,TRBJ1-1,15,TRBV5-1,many,CASSLTGRWDTEAFF,TGCGCCAGCAGCTTGACAGGGCGGTGGGACACTGAAGCTTTCTTT
-,TRBJ2-7,13,TRBV2,few,CASSEPVSYEQYF,TGTGCCAGCAGTGAACCGGTGTCCTACGAGCAGTACTTC
TRBD2,TRBJ2-5,18,TRBV7-7,-,CASSLHLAGGQFQETQYF,TGTGCCAGCAGCTTACATCTAGCGGGAGGGCAATTCCAAGAGACCCAGTACTTC
TRBD2,TRBJ2-1,20,TRBV12-3/TRBV12-4,few,CASSFSPSGSIISSYNEQFF,TGTGCCAGCAGTTTTTCGCCTAGCGGGTCAATTATTAGCTCCTACAATGAGCAGTTCTTC
-,TRBJ2-3,14,TRBV20-1,-,CSARGTARRDTQYF,TGCAGTGCTAGAGGGACTGCACGGAGGGATACGCAGTATTTT
TRBD1,TRBJ1-2,17,TRBV11-2,-,CASSLQPGHRGQNGYTF,TGTGCCAGCAGCTTACAACCGGGACACAGGGGGCAAAATGGCTACACCTTC
-,TRBJ2-3,13,TRBV20-1,few,CSARRGRTDTQYF,TGCAGTGCAAGGAGAGGGCGGACAGATACGCAGTATTTT
TRBD2,TRBJ2-1,14,TRBV20-1,few,CSATSGSAYNEQFF,TGCAGTGCTACTAGCGGGAGCGCCTACAATGAGCAGTTCTTC
-,TRBJ1-1,13,TRBV5-5,many,CASSFSYGTEAFF,TGTGCCAGCAGCTTCTCCTATGGCACTGAAGCTTTCTTT
-,TRBJ1-6,15,TRBV5-1,few,CASSLDRPYNSPLHF,TGCGCCAGCAGCTTGGACAGACCCTATAATTCACCCCTCCACTTT
-,TRBJ2-3,11,TRBV20-1,few,CSAYSGRTSYF,TGCAGTGCGTACAGCGGGCGAACGTCGTATTTT
-,TRBJ2-1,17,TRBV7-8,few,CASSLVPQGLLYNEQFF,TGTGCCAGCAGCTTAGTGCCACAGGGACTTCTCTACAATGAGCAGTTCTTC
-,TRBJ2-5,14,TRBV5-1,few,CASRAGTQEETQYF,TGCGCCAGCAGGGCCGGGACACAGGAAGAGACCCAGTACTTC
-,TRBJ1-2,13,TRBV10-1,many,CASSEGPGQGYTF,TGCGCCAGCAGTGAAGGCCCAGGGCAAGGCTACACCTTC
-,TRBJ1-3,15,TRBV5-1,-,CASSLEVLSGNTIYF,TGCGCCAGCAGCCTCGAGGTACTCTCTGGAAACACCATATATTTT
TRBD2,TRBJ2-1,16,TRBV5-1,many,CASSREVYSSYNEQFF,TGCGCCAGCAGCCGGGAGGTATATAGCTCCTACAATGAGCAGTTCTTC
-,TRBJ1-1,15,TRBV9,many,CASSLRSSANTEAFF,TGTGCCAGCAGCCTCAGGTCGTCGGCCAACACTGAAGCTTTCTTT
TRBD2,TRBJ2-2,16,TRBV6-2/TRBV6-3,many,CASSQTSISNTGELFF,TGTGCCAGCAGCCAGACTAGCATCTCGAACACCGGGGAGCTGTTTTTT
-,TRBJ2-7,14,TRBV7-9,many,CASSLATGHGEQYF,TGTGCCAGCAGCTTAGCTACAGGGCACGGAGAGCAGTACTTC
-,TRBJ1-6,15,TRBV5-1,many,CASSLSSGINSPLHF,TGCGCCAGCAGCTTGTCTTCTGGGATCAATTCACCCCTCCACTTT
-,TRBJ1-1,14,TRBV5-1,many,CASSLDSGNTEAFF,TGCGCCAGCAGCTTGGACTCGGGGAACACTGAAGCTTTCTTT
-,TRBJ2-7,18,TRBV5-1,few,CASSLLPGDRAVVLEQYF,TGCGCCAGCAGCCTACTTCCTGGGGACCGAGCGGTGGTGTTGGAGCAGTACTTC
TRBD2,TRBJ2-1,16,TRBV5-1,many,CASSLTLGLLYNEQFF,TGCGCCAGCAGCTTAACTCTGGGACTACTCTACAATGAGCAGTTCTTC
-,TRBJ2-1,13,TRBV20-1,few,CSARDNRYNEQFF,TGCAGTGCTAGAGACAACAGGTACAATGAGCAGTTCTTC
-,TRBJ2-1,14,TRBV18,few,CASSSIGAYNEQFF,TGTGCCAGCTCATCCATCGGGGCCTACAATGAGCAGTTCTTC
-,TRBJ1-3,16,TRBV20-1,-,CSAREAGLSSGNTIYF,TGCAGTGCTAGAGAGGCGGGGCTGAGCTCTGGAAACACCATATATTTT
-,TRBJ1-1,13,TRBV29-1,many,CSVEEYRGTEAFF,TGCAGCGTTGAAGAGTATCGGGGGACTGAAGCTTTCTTT
TRBD2,TRBJ2-1,15,TRBV19,few,CASSTSGPTYNEQFF,TGTGCCAGTAGCACTAGCGGACCTACCTACAATGAGCAGTTCTTC
-,TRBJ1-4,15,TRBV9,-,CASSPPGAGNEKLFF,TGTGCCAGCAGCCCCCCGGGGGCAGGGAATGAAAAACTGTTTTTT
TRBD2,TRBJ2-3,16,TRBV4-2,few,CASSQDGGLAGVTQYF,TGTGCCAGCAGCCAAGACGGGGGACTAGCGGGAGTTACGCAGTATTTT
-,TRBJ1-3,13,TRBV5-1,many,CASSLRGTDTIYF,TGCGCCAGCAGCTTACGGGGAACGGACACCATATATTTT
-,TRBJ2-6,16,TRBV2,many,CASSQRGGAGANVLTF,TGTGCCAGCAGTCAACGAGGGGGGGCTGGGGCCAACGTCCTGACTTTC
TRBD1,TRBJ2-2,16,TRBV10-3,few,CAIRYRDRDPPGELFF,TGTGCCATCAGGTACCGGGACAGGGATCCTCCCGGGGAGCTGTTTTTT
TRBD2,TRBJ2-7,14,TRBV20-1,-,CSASISGTLYEQYF,TGCAGTGCTAGTATAAGCGGGACTCTTTACGAGCAGTACTTC
-,TRBJ2-5,11,TRBV6-5,few,CASTYGETQYF,TGTGCCAGCACCTACGGGGAGACCCAGTACTTC
-,TRBJ1-5,15,TRBV27,few,CASSFIGASNQPQHF,TGTGCCAGCAGTTTTATAGGGGCAAGCAATCAGCCCCAGCATTTT
-,TRBJ2-1,12,TRBV29-1,many,CSVLRLRDEQFF,TGCAGCGTCCTCAGGCTTCGAGATGAGCAGTTCTTC